These T cell receptor beta chains were read from a single sample in a study of shared clonotypes between healthy human individuals. Method: immunoSEQ multiplex PCR; TCRdb's copy keeps in-frame clones and lacks some. The sample carries some 2 million clones, 90% to 95% recorded once. Sequenced: naive CD4+ T cells sorted from blood. Receptors originate from a man younger than 35 in good health. Both conserved end residues are part of each CDR3. The D gene is left open where the match is weak. Some rows have no size entry. The others give once, few or many, or a class for an expanded clone.

abundance	v_gene	j_gene	d_gene	CDR3nt	CDR3aa
-	TRBV15	TRBJ1-1	-	TGTGCCACCAGCGGCCTCAGGGTTTCCACTGAAGCTTTCTTT	CATSGLRVSTEAFF
-	TRBV12-5	TRBJ1-5	TRBD1	TGTGCTAGTGGTTTGGGACAGGGGGAGGGTCAGCCCCAGCATTTT	CASGLGQGEGQPQHF
-	TRBV6-1	TRBJ1-1	-	TGTGCCAGTCTGGGACGGGGGAACACTGAAGCTTTCTTT	CASLGRGNTEAFF
-	TRBV2	TRBJ2-7	-	TGTGCCAGTCTCCGGGACATCGAGCAGTACTTC	CASLRDIEQYF
-	TRBV4-3	TRBJ1-2	-	TGCGCCAGCAGCCAAGATGGCCTCGAAACGGGCTACACCTTC	CASSQDGLETGYTF
-	TRBV10-3	TRBJ1-3	-	TGTGCCATCAGCCCGGGACTGAACTCTGGAAACACCATATATTTT	CAISPGLNSGNTIYF
-	TRBV7-2	TRBJ2-6	-	TGTGCCAGCAGCTTAGTGCTCTCTGGGGCCAACGTCCTGACTTTC	CASSLVLSGANVLTF
-	TRBV2	TRBJ1-1	-	TGTGCCAGCAGTTGGACGGAGAATGAAGCTTTCTTT	CASSWTENEAFF
few	TRBV19	TRBJ1-6	-	TGTGCCAGTACCTCGGACACGGATAATTCACCCCTCCACTTT	CASTSDTDNSPLHF
-	TRBV9	TRBJ1-6	-	TGTGCCAGCAGCGTAGGCGAGACAGGCCTTTCACCCCTCCACTTT	CASSVGETGLSPLHF
-	TRBV7-2	TRBJ1-2	-	TGTGCCAGCAGCGGGCAAAACTATGGCTACACCTTC	CASSGQNYGYTF
-	TRBV5-1	TRBJ2-7	TRBD1	TGCGCCAGCAGCCCCCGGACAGGGGCCTACGAGCAGTACTTC	CASSPRTGAYEQYF
-	TRBV18	TRBJ2-3	-	TGTGCCAGCTCACCGGCCGGAGATACGCAGTATTTT	CASSPAGDTQYF
-	TRBV30	TRBJ2-6	TRBD1	TGTGCCTGGAGTAGGGACAGGGGGTTTGTATCTGGGGCCAACGTCCTGACTTTC	CAWSRDRGFVSGANVLTF
once	TRBV10-3	TRBJ2-1	-	TGTGCCATCAGCGAGCAGGGACCTAAGTACAATGAGCAGTTCTTC	CAISEQGPKYNEQFF
-	TRBV5-6	TRBJ2-7	-	TGTGCCAGCAGCTTGATAGGGCCCTCCAACGAGCAGTACTTC	CASSLIGPSNEQYF
-	TRBV19	TRBJ2-5	-	TGTGCCAGTAGTAGGGGCGTGGAGACCCAGTACTTC	CASSRGVETQYF
-	TRBV5-1	TRBJ1-5	TRBD1	TGCGCCAGCAGCAAAGGGACAGGGGGAAATCAGCCCCAGCATTTT	CASSKGTGGNQPQHF
-	TRBV9	TRBJ1-1	TRBD1	TGTGCCAGCAGCGTAGAAGACAGGGTATTGAACACTGAAGCTTTCTTT	CASSVEDRVLNTEAFF
-	TRBV7-2	TRBJ2-3	TRBD2	TGTGCCAGCACCGCCGGGGGGACCCGGACGCAGTATTTT	CASTAGGTRTQYF
-	TRBV6-5	TRBJ2-5	TRBD2	TGTGCCAGCCGTCGCGACGGACTAGCGGGGCCCCAGTACTTC	CASRRDGLAGPQYF
-	TRBV28	TRBJ1-5	-	TGTGCCAGCAGCCAAACGGGGGGCGGGAGCAATCAGCCCCAGCATTTT	CASSQTGGGSNQPQHF
-	TRBV19	TRBJ1-5	TRBD1	TGTGCCAGCCGACGGGACAGTTCCAATCAGCCCCAGCATTTT	CASRRDSSNQPQHF
-	TRBV2	TRBJ2-7	-	TGTGCCAGCAGTGAAGGGGGCAAGACCTACGAGCAGTACTTC	CASSEGGKTYEQYF
few	TRBV12-1	TRBJ1-4	-	TGTGCCAGCAGCTCCCCAACACACAGCAGGGAACTGTTTTTT	CASSSPTHSRELFF
-	TRBV29-1	TRBJ2-7	-	TGCAGCGTTGGGGGGGCTGGCGAGCAGTACTTC	CSVGGAGEQYF
once	TRBV7-9	TRBJ2-7	-	TGTGCCAGCAGCCCCCTGGGGTGGGCCAGCTCCTACGAGCAGTACTTC	CASSPLGWASSYEQYF
once	TRBV19	TRBJ2-7	-	TGTGCCAGTAGTTCCTCCCGGGACAACTCCTACGAGCAGTACTTC	CASSSSRDNSYEQYF
-	TRBV12-5	TRBJ2-3	TRBD2	TGTGCTAGTGGTTTGACCCGCACTAGCGGGGGGCCAGATACGCAGTATTTT	CASGLTRTSGGPDTQYF
-	TRBV25-1	TRBJ2-2	TRBD2	TGTGCCACCCGTCGGGGGGGAAACACCGGGGAGCTGTTTTTT	CATRRGGNTGELFF
-	TRBV7-7	TRBJ1-3	-	TGTGCTAGCAGCTTAGCGGCAGGGGCTGGAAACACCATATATTTT	CASSLAAGAGNTIYF
once	TRBV28	TRBJ2-1	TRBD2	TGTGCCAGCAGCCTTTTTCTCGGGACTAGCACAGATGAGCAGTTCTTC	CASSLFLGTSTDEQFF
-	TRBV6-5	TRBJ2-7	TRBD2	TGTGCCAGCAGACTTTCCACTAGCGGACCCTACGAGCAGTACTTC	CASRLSTSGPYEQYF
-	TRBV29-1	TRBJ1-1	-	TGCAGCGTCCACGGCTGGGCTGAAGCTTTCTTT	CSVHGWAEAFF
-	TRBV10-2	TRBJ2-7	TRBD2	TGCGCCAGCAGTGACCGACTAGCGGGGCCCCCCTACGAGCAGTACTTC	CASSDRLAGPPYEQYF
-	TRBV5-1	TRBJ1-1	-	TGCGCCAGCAAAGTAGAATTGAACACTGAAGCTTTCTTT	CASKVELNTEAFF
-	TRBV7-2	TRBJ2-7	TRBD2	TGTGCCAGCAGCCCCCGAGGGGAGGGAAGCTACGAGCAGTACTTC	CASSPRGEGSYEQYF
-	TRBV2	TRBJ1-1	-	TGTGCCAGCAGACCGGAAGTGAACACTGAAGCTTTCTTT	CASRPEVNTEAFF
-	TRBV6-5	TRBJ2-1	TRBD2	TGTGCCAGCAGTTACTCGAATCCGGGAGGGACTGAGCAGTTCTTC	CASSYSNPGGTEQFF
-	TRBV6-5	TRBJ1-6	-	TGTGCCAGCAATCGGGGGGTCGGAAATTCACCCCTCCACTTT	CASNRGVGNSPLHF
-	TRBV4-1	TRBJ2-7	-	TGCGCCAGCAGCCAAGGGGCTAATCGCGGGCTAGCCTACGAGCAGTACTTC	CASSQGANRGLAYEQYF
-	TRBV10-2	TRBJ2-1	TRBD2	TGCGCCAGCAGGGGGGAGGGAAGAGGGGAGAATGAGCAGTTCTTC	CASRGEGRGENEQFF
-	TRBV14	TRBJ1-1	-	TGTGCCAGCAGCCAAGATTCAAGTGGGGTTTACAGCCAAGCTTTCTTT	CASSQDSSGVYSQAFF
-	TRBV6-5	TRBJ1-4	TRBD1	TGTGCCAGCAGGGCAGGGGGAGGGGAAAAACTGTTTTTT	CASRAGGGEKLFF
-	TRBV12-2	TRBJ1-5	-	TGTGCAAGTCGCTTAGTGGGTTCCGGACAGGGATGCAATCAGCCCCAGCATTTT	CASRLVGSGQGCNQPQHF
-	TRBV7-2	TRBJ2-1	-	TGTGCCAGCAGCTTAGGGGCCCAGCGGGCCTACAATGAGCAGTTCTTC	CASSLGAQRAYNEQFF
-	TRBV6-1	TRBJ1-4	-	TGTGCCAGCAGTGCTGCAGGACTGGTTAATGAAAAACTGTTTTTT	CASSAAGLVNEKLFF
-	TRBV29-1	TRBJ2-3	TRBD2	TGCAGCGTTGATGGCACTAGCGGCACAGATACGCAGTATTTT	CSVDGTSGTDTQYF
-	TRBV25-1	TRBJ2-1	TRBD2	TGTGCCAGCAGTGATGGTAGCGGGAACTACAATGAGCAGTTCTTC	CASSDGSGNYNEQFF
-	TRBV6-1	TRBJ2-7	-	TGTGCCAGCAGGGGCAGCCAAGTCTACGAGCAGTACTTC	CASRGSQVYEQYF
once	TRBV4-1	TRBJ2-5	-	TGCGCCAGCAGCCAGGCCGGGGGCGGGGCGACCCAGTACTTC	CASSQAGGGATQYF
-	TRBV18	TRBJ2-2	-	TGTGCCAGCTCACCACTGCTTTGGACAGAAACCGGGGAGCTGTTTTTT	CASSPLLWTETGELFF
-	TRBV18	TRBJ1-1	-	TGTGCCAGCTCACCATATAAGCTGGGGGTATACACTGAAGCTTTCTTT	CASSPYKLGVYTEAFF